The rows below give T cell receptor beta chains drawn from one sample of a study of OX40 agonist ivuxolimab in advanced cancers. Some clones are missing from TCRdb's copy, which holds only in-frame ones; the method was immunoSEQ multiplex PCR. In the table there are tens of thousands of clones, about 86% of which are singletons. Sample: CD4+ or CD8+ T cells sorted from blood, taken in a trial of the OX40 agonist ivuxolimab. The receptors were sampled from an adult with an advanced solid tumor such as melanoma, head and neck, liver or kidney cancer. Both conserved end residues are part of each CDR3. The D gene is left open where the match is weak. Only part of the rows carry a size: once, few, many, or a class if the clone is expanded.

v_gene: TRBV19; j_gene: TRBJ2-7; abundance: few; d_gene: TRBD1; CDR3aa: CASSLRQGTNEQYF; CDR3nt: TGTGCCAGTAGTCTTCGACAGGGGACCAACGAGCAGTACTTC
v_gene: TRBV30; j_gene: TRBJ2-1; abundance: .; d_gene: TRBD2; CDR3aa: CAWSIGLAGVEQFF; CDR3nt: TGTGCCTGGAGCATCGGACTAGCGGGAGTTGAGCAGTTCTTC
v_gene: TRBV9; j_gene: TRBJ1-2; abundance: .; d_gene: .; CDR3aa: CASSYNGGYTF; CDR3nt: TGTGCCAGCAGCTATAATGGGGGCTACACCTTC
v_gene: TRBV4-2; j_gene: TRBJ1-1; abundance: once; d_gene: .; CDR3aa: CASSQVQGPGTEAFF; CDR3nt: TGTGCCAGCAGCCAAGTTCAGGGCCCGGGCACTGAAGCTTTCTTT
v_gene: TRBV19; j_gene: TRBJ2-4; abundance: .; d_gene: TRBD1; CDR3aa: CASTDSRGLAKNIQYF; CDR3nt: TGTGCCAGTACCGATTCCAGGGGGCTGGCCAAAAACATTCAGTACTTC
v_gene: TRBV18; j_gene: TRBJ1-5; abundance: .; d_gene: .; CDR3aa: CASSPDRNQPQHF; CDR3nt: TGTGCCAGCTCACCCGACAGAAATCAGCCCCAGCATTTT
v_gene: TRBV5-4; j_gene: TRBJ2-1; abundance: few; d_gene: TRBD2; CDR3aa: CASSRTSGISDEQFF; CDR3nt: TGTGCCAGCAGCAGGACTAGCGGGATAAGCGATGAGCAGTTCTTC
v_gene: TRBV27; j_gene: TRBJ1-4; abundance: .; d_gene: .; CDR3aa: CASSPVVQGGVTTNEKLFF; CDR3nt: TGTGCCAGCAGTCCCGTAGTCCAGGGAGGGGTTACTACTAATGAAAAACTGTTTTTT
v_gene: TRBV10-3; j_gene: TRBJ2-1; abundance: .; d_gene: .; CDR3aa: CAIARALNEQFF; CDR3nt: TGTGCCATCGCTAGGGCCCTCAATGAGCAGTTCTTC
v_gene: TRBV7-3; j_gene: TRBJ2-5; abundance: .; d_gene: TRBD2; CDR3aa: CASSSGLVGTQYF; CDR3nt: TGTGCCAGCAGCTCTGGACTAGTTGGGACCCAGTACTTC
v_gene: TRBV6-5; j_gene: TRBJ2-3; abundance: .; d_gene: .; CDR3aa: CASRSGQRISDTQYF; CDR3nt: TGTGCCAGCAGATCGGGACAACGGATTTCGGATACGCAGTATTTT
v_gene: TRBV5-4; j_gene: TRBJ2-1; abundance: .; d_gene: TRBD2; CDR3aa: CASSLPAGGSNYNEQFF; CDR3nt: TGTGCCAGCAGCTTGCCGGCGGGAGGTTCTAATTACAATGAGCAGTTCTTC
v_gene: TRBV7-9; j_gene: TRBJ2-5; abundance: .; d_gene: TRBD2; CDR3aa: CASQWRERETQYF; CDR3nt: TGTGCCAGCCAATGGCGGGAGAGGGAGACCCAGTACTTC
v_gene: TRBV28; j_gene: TRBJ1-2; abundance: .; d_gene: .; CDR3aa: CATSDNYGYTF; CDR3nt: TGTGCCACAAGTGACAACTATGGCTACACCTTC
v_gene: TRBV18; j_gene: TRBJ2-7; abundance: .; d_gene: .; CDR3aa: CASSISDSYEQYF; CDR3nt: TGTGCCAGCTCAATTTCTGACAGCTACGAGCAGTACTTC
v_gene: TRBV5-4; j_gene: TRBJ2-1; abundance: .; d_gene: TRBD2; CDR3aa: CASSPTSDLSYNEQFF; CDR3nt: TGTGCCAGCAGCCCTACTAGCGACCTCTCCTACAATGAGCAGTTCTTC
v_gene: TRBV11-3; j_gene: TRBJ2-7; abundance: few; d_gene: .; CDR3aa: CASSFATGGEQYF; CDR3nt: TGTGCCAGCAGCTTCGCAACAGGTGGCGAGCAGTACTTC
v_gene: TRBV30; j_gene: TRBJ1-1; abundance: .; d_gene: .; CDR3aa: CAWSRDTEAFF; CDR3nt: TGTGCCTGGAGTCGGGACACTGAAGCTTTCTTT
v_gene: TRBV18; j_gene: TRBJ2-5; abundance: .; d_gene: .; CDR3aa: CASSPTGETQYF; CDR3nt: TGTGCCAGCTCACCAACGGGAGAGACCCAGTACTTC
v_gene: TRBV5-4; j_gene: TRBJ1-1; abundance: .; d_gene: .; CDR3aa: CASSFIGSEAFF; CDR3nt: TGTGCCAGCAGCTTTATCGGGTCTGAAGCTTTCTTT
v_gene: TRBV29-1; j_gene: TRBJ1-1; abundance: .; d_gene: .; CDR3aa: CSPTPAGAVEAFF; CDR3nt: TGCAGCCCAACCCCCGCAGGGGCAGTTGAGGCTTTCTTT
v_gene: TRBV4-1; j_gene: TRBJ2-2; abundance: .; d_gene: .; CDR3aa: CASSQGSGTGELFF; CDR3nt: TGCGCCAGCAGCCAAGGTAGCGGCACCGGGGAGCTGTTTTTT
v_gene: TRBV18; j_gene: TRBJ2-1; abundance: .; d_gene: TRBD1; CDR3aa: CASSPGQGANNEQFF; CDR3nt: TGTGCCAGCTCACCCGGACAGGGGGCGAACAATGAGCAGTTCTTC
v_gene: TRBV10-3; j_gene: TRBJ1-1; abundance: .; d_gene: TRBD1; CDR3aa: CAISVQGGLEAFF; CDR3nt: TGTGCCATCAGTGTACAGGGGGGACTTGAAGCTTTCTTT
v_gene: TRBV7-2; j_gene: TRBJ2-2; abundance: .; d_gene: TRBD2; CDR3aa: CASSPQRGTGELFF; CDR3nt: TGTGCCAGCAGCCCACAGCGGGGCACCGGGGAGCTGTTTTTT
v_gene: TRBV7-2; j_gene: TRBJ2-3; abundance: .; d_gene: TRBD1; CDR3aa: CASSLVGQGTDTQYF; CDR3nt: TGTGCCAGCAGCTTAGTAGGACAGGGCACAGATACGCAGTATTTT
v_gene: TRBV13; j_gene: TRBJ2-1; abundance: .; d_gene: .; CDR3aa: CASSLRAGGNEQFF; CDR3nt: TGTGCCAGCAGCCTAAGGGCCGGGGGTAATGAGCAGTTCTTC
v_gene: TRBV4-3; j_gene: TRBJ2-3; abundance: .; d_gene: TRBD2; CDR3aa: CASSPRPPGLAGIDAQYF; CDR3nt: TGCGCCAGCAGCCCCCGCCCCCCGGGACTAGCGGGAATCGATGCGCAGTATTTT
v_gene: TRBV6-1; j_gene: TRBJ2-1; abundance: .; d_gene: TRBD1; CDR3aa: CASSLQGAYNEQFF; CDR3nt: TGTGCCAGCAGTTTACAGGGGGCATACAATGAGCAGTTCTTC
v_gene: TRBV7-2; j_gene: TRBJ1-4; abundance: once; d_gene: TRBD1; CDR3aa: CASSIGQGATEKLFF; CDR3nt: TGTGCCAGCAGCATCGGACAGGGGGCAACTGAAAAACTGTTTTTT
v_gene: TRBV7-2; j_gene: TRBJ1-4; abundance: .; d_gene: .; CDR3aa: CASSIGRNEKLFF; CDR3nt: TGTGCCAGCAGCATCGGACGGAATGAAAAACTGTTTTTT
v_gene: TRBV6-6; j_gene: TRBJ2-3; abundance: .; d_gene: .; CDR3aa: CASSYSRGGGQYF; CDR3nt: TGTGCCAGCAGTTACTCGAGGGGGGGCGGGCAGTATTTT
v_gene: TRBV6-6; j_gene: TRBJ1-1; abundance: .; d_gene: .; CDR3aa: CASSYSGRVAFF; CDR3nt: TGTGCCAGCAGTTACTCGGGGAGGGTGGCTTTCTTT
v_gene: TRBV19; j_gene: TRBJ2-2; abundance: .; d_gene: .; CDR3aa: CASSIRPARLAGELFF; CDR3nt: TGTGCCAGTAGTATAAGGCCCGCCAGACTAGCCGGGGAGCTGTTTTTT
v_gene: TRBV14; j_gene: TRBJ2-3; abundance: .; d_gene: TRBD2; CDR3aa: CASSASGRSTDTQYF; CDR3nt: TGTGCCAGCAGCGCAAGCGGGAGAAGCACAGATACGCAGTATTTT
v_gene: TRBV11-3; j_gene: TRBJ2-7; abundance: once; d_gene: .; CDR3aa: CASSLGALDEQYF; CDR3nt: TGTGCCAGCAGCTTAGGTGCCTTGGACGAGCAGTACTTC
v_gene: TRBV10-3; j_gene: TRBJ1-1; abundance: .; d_gene: TRBD1; CDR3aa: CAISPRTGNTEAFF; CDR3nt: TGTGCCATCAGTCCTAGGACAGGGAACACTGAAGCTTTCTTT
v_gene: TRBV28; j_gene: TRBJ1-1; abundance: .; d_gene: .; CDR3aa: CASSSGRLNTEAFF; CDR3nt: TGTGCCAGCAGCTCAGGACGGTTGAACACTGAAGCTTTCTTT
v_gene: TRBV11-3; j_gene: TRBJ1-5; abundance: .; d_gene: .; CDR3aa: CASSLVTEGRPQHF; CDR3nt: TGTGCCAGCAGCTTAGTTACAGAAGGTCGGCCCCAGCATTTT
v_gene: TRBV7-2; j_gene: TRBJ2-7; abundance: .; d_gene: .; CDR3aa: CASSLGGGTYEQYF; CDR3nt: TGTGCCAGCAGCTTGGGAGGTGGTACCTACGAGCAGTACTTC
v_gene: TRBV7-2; j_gene: TRBJ2-7; abundance: .; d_gene: .; CDR3aa: CASSLASSPPEQYF; CDR3nt: TGTGCCAGCAGCTTAGCGAGCTCCCCCCCCGAGCAGTACTTC
v_gene: TRBV5-8; j_gene: TRBJ2-1; abundance: .; d_gene: TRBD2; CDR3aa: CASSPGLAVQGWGEQFF; CDR3nt: TGTGCCAGCAGCCCGGGACTAGCGGTACAAGGGTGGGGTGAGCAGTTCTTC
v_gene: TRBV18; j_gene: TRBJ1-5; abundance: .; d_gene: .; CDR3aa: CASSPQGYSNQPQHF; CDR3nt: TGTGCCAGCTCACCACAGGGATATAGCAATCAGCCCCAGCATTTT
v_gene: TRBV28; j_gene: TRBJ1-2; abundance: .; d_gene: TRBD1; CDR3aa: CASSPGQQGDYGYTF; CDR3nt: TGTGCCAGCAGTCCTGGCCAACAGGGGGACTATGGCTACACCTTC
v_gene: TRBV9; j_gene: TRBJ2-3; abundance: .; d_gene: .; CDR3aa: CASSVDSSTDTQYF; CDR3nt: TGTGCCAGCAGCGTAGACAGTAGCACAGATACGCAGTATTTT
v_gene: TRBV7-2; j_gene: TRBJ1-5; abundance: .; d_gene: .; CDR3aa: CASSPLKGPEGQPQHF; CDR3nt: TGTGCCAGCAGCCCATTAAAGGGGCCCGAGGGGCAGCCCCAGCATTTT